In this sample, the clone carrying this TCR beta chain turned up many times. Its cognate antigen is unknown. This sample was taken from a study of T cells after yellow fever vaccination. Study-level points and caveats: Highly abundant clonotypes carried over from the bulk population could end up in FACS-sorted repertoires as contaminants. The secondary T-cell response peaked on day 5, not day 15, but was weaker.

Trimming shortened V by 0 bases and J by 0 bases, and 9 bases separated the two germline ends. Germline CDR1 and CDR2: LNHNV and YYDKDF (reference sequence). The CDR3 sequence is 16 residues long. The TCR cDNA carried a universal primer site and UMIs from 5'RACE template switching. TCRdb reanalysed the 5' RACE reads using MiXCR and keeps one entry per CDR3 protein. The sample records approximately 250,000 distinct CDR3 sequences, about 3.5% being singletons. The material was PBMCs, obtained 15 days after the yellow fever booster vaccination. The V and J genes are TRBV15 and TRBJ1-5; D gene unclear. The clonotype originates from a man younger than 35 who received the YFV17D yellow fever vaccine. CDR3 nucleotide sequence: TGTGCCACCAGCAGAGATCGCCAGATTAGCAATCAGCCCCAGCATTTT. Amino acid sequence: CATSRDRQISNQPQHF.